This TCR beta chain was obtained from a study of shared clonotypes between healthy human individuals. Of note for this clone: Its target is not known.

General observations from the study: Generation of non-shared clonotypes was less probable than generation of clonotypes shared by all four donors.

V was clipped by 6 bases and J by 5 bases, with 8 bases between them. The V gene's germline CDR1 is MNHNS and CDR2 SASEGT. This CDR3 spans 11 amino acids. Here immunoSEQ multiplex PCR was the method, and the copy in TCRdb shows in-frame clones only, minus some. The data hold about 2 million clones, with roughly 96% observed a single time. The chain carries TRBV6-1 and TRBJ2-7, with D hard to call. The receptor was isolated from a man younger than 35 in good health. The sequenced sample consisted of naive CD4+ T cells sorted from blood. The subset denotes: CD45RA+ positively selected. CDR3 region: CASSADHEQYF. The CDR3 DNA reads as TGTGCCAGCAGCGCCGACCACGAGCAGTACTTC.